The sample holds one count of the clone carrying this TCR beta chain. The antigen is unknown. CDR3-region Arm-PCR and iRepertoire HTBI primers produced the TCR beta libraries. Under the authors' procedure: In the combined samples, 62 TRBV and 14 to 15 TRBJ segments were identified. TCRdb itself ran the multiplex PCR reads through MiXCR, one entry per CDR3 protein. These V and J calls rely on TCRdb rather than the paper's analysis. The profile covers a few hundred thousand distinct CDR3 sequences, with roughly 23% appearing a single time and roughly an eighth taken by the ten largest. This record comes from a study of regulatory T cells in long-lasting Graves disease. Across the study: Patients with persistent Graves' disease had over 5 years of antithyroid drugs and persistent TSH receptor antibodies. Findings and caveats of the study: New patients shared approximately 970 public clonotypes, and persistent patients shared more, with under 3,500. Favoring TRBV28, TRBJ1-2 and TRBJ2-5 was a feature seen in persistent disease.

Time point reported: persistent/refractory GD, antithyroid drugs over 5 years with positive TRAb. RNA extracted from PBMCs served as the sequencing template. In germline, CDR1 is LGHDT, CDR2 YNNKEL (reference sequence). CDR3 length: 15 residues. Trimming removed 1 base at V and 7 bases at J, with 13 bases between. The chain combines TRBV3-1 with TRBJ2-2, with unresolved D. The TCR sequence derives from a female donor with Graves disease. Sequences were derived from peripheral blood mononuclear cells (PBMCs), sampled when the disease was refractory, from a patient treated with antithyroid drugs. CDR3 in DNA: TGTGCCAGCAGCCAAGCGGCGCCCCGCCGCGGGGAGCTGTTTTTT. Residues: CASSQAAPRRGELFF.